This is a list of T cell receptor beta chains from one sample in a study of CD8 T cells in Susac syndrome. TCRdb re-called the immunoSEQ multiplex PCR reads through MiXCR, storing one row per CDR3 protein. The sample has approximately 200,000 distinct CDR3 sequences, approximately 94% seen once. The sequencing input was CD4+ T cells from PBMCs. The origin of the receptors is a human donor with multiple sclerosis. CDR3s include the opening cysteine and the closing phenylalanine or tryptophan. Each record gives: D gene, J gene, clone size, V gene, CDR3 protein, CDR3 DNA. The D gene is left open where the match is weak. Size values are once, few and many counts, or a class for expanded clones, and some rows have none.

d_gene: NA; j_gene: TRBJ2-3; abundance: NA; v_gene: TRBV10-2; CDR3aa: CASSRPPGGDTQYF; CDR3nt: TGCGCCAGCAGTCGACCCCCCGGGGGAGATACGCAGTATTTT
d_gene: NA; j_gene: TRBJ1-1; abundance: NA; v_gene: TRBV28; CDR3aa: CASSPDRSTEAFF; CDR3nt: TGTGCCAGCAGTCCCGACAGAAGCACTGAAGCTTTCTTT
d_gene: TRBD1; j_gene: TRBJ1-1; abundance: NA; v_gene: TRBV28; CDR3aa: CASRYRDRGRRTEAFF; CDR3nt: TGTGCCAGCAGGTATCGGGACAGGGGGCGAAGGACTGAAGCTTTCTTT
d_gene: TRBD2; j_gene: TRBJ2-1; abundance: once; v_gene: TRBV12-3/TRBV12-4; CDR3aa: CASRLTSGGANEQFF; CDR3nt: TGTGCCAGCAGGTTGACTAGCGGGGGGGCAAATGAGCAGTTCTTC
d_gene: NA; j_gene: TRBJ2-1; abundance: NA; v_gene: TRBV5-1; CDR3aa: CASSPDEEGAHNEQFF; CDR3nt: TGCGCCAGCAGCCCCGACGAGGAGGGGGCCCACAATGAGCAGTTCTTC
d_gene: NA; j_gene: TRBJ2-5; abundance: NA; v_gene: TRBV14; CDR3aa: CASSRSGDRLQETQYF; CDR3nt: TGTGCCAGCAGCCGTTCGGGGGACAGACTCCAAGAGACCCAGTACTTC
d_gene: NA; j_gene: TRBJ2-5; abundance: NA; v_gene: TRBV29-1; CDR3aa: CSVDAGSQETQYF; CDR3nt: TGCAGCGTTGATGCAGGTAGCCAAGAGACCCAGTACTTC
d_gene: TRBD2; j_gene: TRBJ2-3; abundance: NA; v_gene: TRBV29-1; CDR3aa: CSSRLAGGDTQYF; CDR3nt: TGCAGCTCCCGACTAGCGGGGGGAGATACGCAGTATTTT
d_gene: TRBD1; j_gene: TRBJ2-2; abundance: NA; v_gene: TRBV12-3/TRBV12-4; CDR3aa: CASSPHRGTGELFF; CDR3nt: TGTGCCAGCAGTCCCCACAGGGGAACCGGGGAGCTGTTTTTT
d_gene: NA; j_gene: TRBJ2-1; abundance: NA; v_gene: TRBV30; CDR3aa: CAWSGGAHEQFF; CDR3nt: TGTGCCTGGAGTGGGGGGGCACATGAGCAGTTCTTC
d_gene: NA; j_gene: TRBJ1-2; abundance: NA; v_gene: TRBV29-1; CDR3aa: CSAQGPPEGGYTF; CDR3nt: TGCAGCGCCCAGGGACCTCCGGAGGGTGGCTACACCTTC
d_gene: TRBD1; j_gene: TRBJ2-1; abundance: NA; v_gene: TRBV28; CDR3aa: CASSPGQGNEQFF; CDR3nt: TGTGCCAGCAGCCCCGGACAGGGGAATGAGCAGTTCTTC
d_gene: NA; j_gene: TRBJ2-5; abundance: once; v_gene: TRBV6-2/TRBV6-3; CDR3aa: CASSNFRETQYF; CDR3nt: TGTGCCAGCAGTAACTTTAGAGAGACCCAGTACTTC
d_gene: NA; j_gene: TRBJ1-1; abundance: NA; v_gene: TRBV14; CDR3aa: CASSQPGTEAFF; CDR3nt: TGTGCCAGCAGCCAGCCAGGGACTGAAGCTTTCTTT